Each of the 28 T cell receptor beta chains below was sequenced from the same sample in a study of blood T cell repertoires in COVID-19. Profiling relied on immunoSEQ multiplex PCR, and the TCRdb table lists in-frame clones only, not all of them. Altogether about 200,000 clones are present, 92% being singletons, with the ten largest covering approximately 0.77%. Sequencing was performed on peripheral blood. The receptors here all came from a man between 60 and 75 years old with COVID-19, enrolled during active disease.

This clone was detected only once. The chain has TRBV6-5 and TRBJ1-4; D might be TRBD1 (6 bases). The CDR3 contains 14 residues. Trimming removed 5 bases at V and 5 bases at J, with 12 bases between. In germline, CDR1 is MNHEY, CDR2 SVGAGI. CDR3 sequence (DNA): TGTGCCAGCAGTAGGACAGTATCGAATGAAAAACTGTTTTTT. It specifies CASSRTVSNEKLFF.

The chain links TRBV7-2 to TRBJ2-1; possibly TRBD2 for D (5 bases). V lost 8 bases to trimming and J lost 9 bases, with 20 bases between them. Germline CDR1 is SGHTA and CDR2 is FQGNSA. The length of the CDR3 is 14 residues. The chain's CDR3 is CASGTGVVGVEQFF. The CDR3 DNA follows: TGTGCCAGCGGAACCGGGGTAGTCGGCGTTGAGCAGTTCTTC.

This sequence joins TRBV10-3 and TRBJ1-1; TRBD1 aligns across 10 bases. The V segment lost 4 bases and the J segment 4 bases; nucleotides outside the gene matches: 6. The CDR3 loop spans 15 amino acids. Germline V gene lookup returns CDR1 ENHRY and CDR2 SYGVKD. In nucleotides, the CDR3 is TGTGCCATCAGTGGGCCCGGACAGGGGGGCACTGAAGCTTTCTTT. This encodes CAISGPGQGGTEAFF.

The V gene is TRBV12-3 or TRBV12-4, the J gene TRBJ2-2; 7 nucleotides match TRBD1. The V gene end was trimmed by 5 bases and the J gene end by 8 bases; junction bases not matched to a gene: 5. This CDR3 spans 13 amino acids. CDR3 nucleotide sequence: TGTGCCAGCAGTCCGAGACAGGGTGGGGAGCTGTTTTTT. Amino acid sequence: CASSPRQGGELFF.

The CDR3 reads CASSQNRGQTETQYF. Written as DNA, the CDR3 is TGTGCCAGCAGTCAGAACAGGGGGCAAACAGAGACCCAGTACTTC. The genes are TRBV28 and TRBJ2-5; 9 nucleotides align to TRBD1. The CDR3 covers 15 residues. The V segment lost 5 bases and the J segment 4 bases; nucleotides outside the gene matches: 8. CDR1 MDHEN and CDR2 SYDVKM come from the germline V gene.

The chain has TRBV4-3 and TRBJ2-7; 8 bases are shared with TRBD2. The CDR3 consists of 13 residues. Per germline, CDR1 LGHNA and CDR2 YSLEER. With 3 bases clipped from V and 4 bases from J, the junction kept 2 bases outside the gene matches. The CDR3 region has the DNA TGCGCCAGCAGCCAGGGACTAGATTACGAGCAGTACTTC. Its protein is CASSQGLDYEQYF.

The V gene is TRBV18, the J gene TRBJ2-1; 8 bases line up with TRBD2. Germline V gene data show CDR1 as KGHSH and CDR2 as LQKENI. Trimming cost V 2 bases and J 9 bases; bases outside gene matches: 15. CDR3 length: 17 residues. The chain's CDR3 is CASSPLGRMDAGGEQFF. CDR3 coding DNA: TGTGCCAGCTCACCATTGGGGCGGATGGACGCGGGGGGTGAGCAGTTCTTC.

The rearrangement joins TRBV27 to TRBJ1-6; no reliable D call. The V end lost 2 bases, the J end lost 5 bases, and 7 bases lay between the germline ends. Looked up from germline, CDR1 is MNHEY and CDR2 is SMNVEV (reference sequence). The length of the CDR3 is 14 residues. The CDR3 loop is CASSLRVDNSPLHF. CDR3 nucleotide sequence: TGTGCCAGCAGTTTACGGGTAGATAATTCACCCCTCCACTTT.

The chain combines TRBV5-4 with TRBJ1-6, with unresolved D. Trimming removed 9 bases from V and 18 bases from J, with 10 bases in between. The CDR3 spans 8 residues. The germline V gene has CDR1 SGHNT and CDR2 YYREEE (reference sequence). The CDR3 is CATSRPHF. CDR3 sequence (DNA): TGTGCCACCTCCAGGCCCCACTTT. Based on the CDR3 plus reference TRBV5-4 and TRBJ1-6, the full variable domain is ETGVTQSPTHLIKTRGQQVTLRCSSQSGHNTVSWYQQALGQGPQFIFQYYREEENGRGNFPPRFSGLQFPNYSSELNVNALELDDSALYLCATSRPHFGNGTRLTVT.

This chain connects TRBV30 to TRBJ1-2; D is perhaps TRBD1 (6 bases). Trimming cost V 0 bases and J 8 bases, with 13 bases left between them. Germline V gene sequence: CDR1 GTSNPN, CDR2 SVGIG (reference sequence). CDR3 length equals 13 residues. The CDR3 spells CAWSVIQGQGYTF. The CDR3 DNA sequence: TGTGCCTGGAGTGTAATCCAGGGGCAAGGCTACACCTTC.

The chain links TRBV5-8 to TRBJ1-2; 7 positions agree with TRBD1. This CDR3 comprises 13 residues. V shed 3 bases and J 8 bases; nucleotides not matched to a gene: 7. CDR1 SGHTS and CDR2 YDEGEE come from the germline V gene. The DNA for the CDR3 is TGTGCCAGCAGCTCGACAGGGAGATACGGCTACACCTTC. Its protein is CASSSTGRYGYTF.

The chain links TRBV2 to TRBJ2-3; 12 nucleotides agree with TRBD2. This CDR3 contains 15 residues. The V segment lost 7 bases and the J segment 3 bases; nucleotides outside the gene matches: 5. Germline assignment: CDR1 SNHLY and CDR2 FYNNEI. The CDR3 coding sequence is TGTGCCAGCACTTTACTAGCGGGGGGTACAGATACGCAGTATTTT. As protein: CASTLLAGGTDTQYF. Complete variable domain (other parts from reference TRBV2 and TRBJ2-3): EPEVTQTPSHQVTQMGQEVILRCVPISNHLYFYWYRQILGQKVEFLVSFYNNEISEKSEIFDDQFSVERPDGSNFTLKIRSTKLEDSAMYFCASTLLAGGTDTQYFGPGTRLTVL.

CDR3 DNA: TGTGCCAGCAGCTTGCCTAGCGGGGACACCGGGGAGCTGTTTTTT. Amino acids: CASSLPSGDTGELFF. The V call is TRBV5-4, the J call TRBJ2-2; 9 bases are shared with TRBD2. With V trimmed by 1 base and J by 3 bases, 1 base remained unmatched. The CDR3 contains 15 residues. Germline V gene data show CDR1 as SGHNT and CDR2 as YYREEE (reference sequence).

The chain combines TRBV7-6 with TRBJ2-7; 9 nucleotides match TRBD1. With V trimmed by 5 bases and J by 7 bases, 9 bases remained unmatched. The V gene's germline CDR1 is SGHVS and CDR2 FNYEAQ. The CDR3 runs 14 residues. CDR3 DNA: TGTGCCAGCAGCGCCCAGGAGACAGGGGGGGAGCAGTACTTC. Protein sequence: CASSAQETGGEQYF.

V is TRBV3-1 (or the pseudogene TRBV3-2) and J is TRBJ2-5; D gene unclear. V was pared by 4 bases and J by 5 bases, with 8 bases between. Per the germline V gene, CDR1 is LGHDT and CDR2 is YNNKEL (reference sequence). The CDR3 covers 12 residues. Written as DNA, the CDR3 is TGTGCCAGCAGCCTCCACGGTGAGACCCAGTACTTC. It codes for CASSLHGETQYF.

V usage is TRBV5-1 and J usage is TRBJ2-7; 8 bases agree with TRBD1. CDR3 length: 14 amino acids. Germline values: CDR1 SGHRS, CDR2 YFSETQ. Trimming took 7 bases from V and 4 from J; bases not matched to a gene: 10. DNA for the CDR3: TGCGCCAGCGGACCCGGACAGGGTGCGTACGAGCAGTACTTC. Translating it yields CASGPGQGAYEQYF. Full variable domain (outside the CDR3, taken from reference TRBV5-1 and TRBJ2-7): KAGVTQTPRYLIKTRGQQVTLSCSPISGHRSVSWYQQTPGQGLQFLFEYFSETQRNKGNFPGRFSGRQFSNSRSEMNVSTLELGDSALYLCASGPGQGAYEQYFGPGTRLTVT.

This chain uses TRBV19 with TRBJ1-2; 7 bases are shared with TRBD1. V was clipped by 5 bases and J by 2 bases; unmatched bases: 8. Germline V lookup: CDR1 LNHDA, CDR2 SQIVND (reference sequence). The CDR3 has 15 residues. CDR3 nucleotide sequence: TGTGCCAGTAGTGTCCGGGACAGATCCAACTATGGCTACACCTTC. Its translation is CASSVRDRSNYGYTF. Variable domain in full (rest from reference TRBV19 and TRBJ1-2): DGGITQSPKYLFRKEGQNVTLSCEQNLNHDAMYWYRQDPGQGLRLIYYSQIVNDFQKGDIAEGYSVSREKKESFPLTVTSAQKNPTAFYLCASSVRDRSNYGYTFGSGTRLTVV.

This clone was detected only a few times. The V gene is TRBV18, the J gene TRBJ1-4; a possible D gene is TRBD1 (5 bases). This CDR3 has 17 amino acids. Per the germline V gene, CDR1 is KGHSH and CDR2 is LQKENI. V was cut by 2 bases and J by 0 bases, with 13 bases left in between. This CDR3 reads CASSPSTGVATNEKLFF. CDR3 bases: TGTGCCAGCTCACCATCGACGGGGGTCGCAACTAATGAAAAACTGTTTTTT.

V is TRBV4-1 and J is TRBJ1-1, with a tentative D call TRBD1 (5 bases). The ends were cut back, 1 base at V and 3 bases at J, with 21 bases in the middle. In germline, CDR1 is MGHRA, CDR2 YSYEKL. This CDR3 has 18 residues. CDR3: CASSQGFGPARVDTEAFF. The CDR3 DNA reads as TGCGCCAGCAGCCAAGGGTTCGGGCCGGCCAGGGTGGACACTGAAGCTTTCTTT.

This clone was counted only a few times. This rearrangement joins TRBV6-5 to TRBJ2-7; the match to TRBD2 covers 8 bases. This CDR3 is built from 15 residues. The germline V gene encodes CDR1 MNHEY and CDR2 SVGAGI. V trimming: 6 bases; J trimming: 0 bases; junction bases outside the gene matches: 7. The CDR3 loop is CASSTKRGSSYEQYF. CDR3 DNA: TGTGCCAGCAGCACAAAGCGGGGGAGCTCCTACGAGCAGTACTTC.

This chain's CDR3 is CASSSGGNEQFF. The CDR3 bases are TGTGCCAGCAGCTCCGGTGGCAATGAGCAGTTCTTC. J is TRBJ2-1 and V is TRBV7-9; D is ambiguous. The length of the CDR3 is 12 residues. Trimming cost V 4 bases and J 6 bases, with 7 bases left between them. Germline values: CDR1 SEHNR, CDR2 FQNEAQ (reference sequence).

This sequence joins TRBV28 and TRBJ1-1, with 7 positions matching TRBD1. Per the germline V gene, CDR1 is MDHEN and CDR2 is SYDVKM. The J segment lost 0 bases and the V segment lost 8 bases, leaving 9 bases of the junction unmatched. CDR3 length equals 15 residues. The CDR3 protein is CASRRQGGVNTEAFF. In DNA form, the CDR3 reads TGTGCCAGCCGGCGACAGGGCGGGGTGAACACTGAAGCTTTCTTT. The full variable domain, with the rest looked up from reference TRBV28 and TRBJ1-1, is DVKVTQSSRYLVKRTGEKVFLECVQDMDHENMFWYRQDPGLGLRLIYFSYDVKMKEKGDIPEGYSVSREKKERFSLILESASTNQTSMYLCASRRQGGVNTEAFFGQGTRLTVV.

The chain joins TRBV9 to TRBJ2-7, with a weak D call TRBD1 (6 bases). Germline V gene data show CDR1 as SGDLS and CDR2 as YYNGEE. CDR3 length: 14 residues. Deletions cut 4 bases from V and 3 bases from J, with 14 bases between. CDR3 sequence reads: CASSPADSRYEQYF. The CDR3 DNA sequence: TGTGCCAGCAGCCCAGCGGACAGCCGCTACGAGCAGTACTTC.

This rearrangement joins TRBV7-3 to TRBJ2-3; the match to TRBD2 covers 9 bases. The V gene's germline CDR1 is SGHTA and CDR2 FQGTGA. The CDR3 spans 21 residues. With V trimmed by 8 bases and J by 2 bases, 26 bases remained unmatched. The CDR3 sequence is CASPGTGRLAEGGYLTDTQYF. CDR3 nucleotide sequence: TGTGCCAGCCCGGGAACCGGTAGACTAGCGGAGGGGGGCTATCTCACAGATACGCAGTATTTT.

The chain uses TRBV30 and TRBJ2-3, with TRBD2 matching 11 bases. The CDR3 length is 16 residues. Per the germline V gene, CDR1 is GTSNPN and CDR2 is SVGIG (reference sequence). J gave up 2 bases and V 2 bases, and 6 bases lay outside the gene matches. The CDR3 DNA follows: TGTGCCTGGAGTCCGGGGACTAGCGGTTACACAGATACGCAGTATTTT. It yields the protein CAWSPGTSGYTDTQYF.

The chain uses TRBV5-6 and TRBJ1-1; D is uncertain. This CDR3 has 15 residues. CDR1 is SGHDT, CDR2 YYEEEE, per germline. V lost 0 bases to trimming and J lost 1 base, with 10 bases between them. The CDR3 region is CASSLALPGNTEAFF. For the CDR3, the DNA is TGTGCCAGCAGCTTGGCACTCCCTGGGAACACTGAAGCTTTCTTT.

This sequence joins TRBV28 and TRBJ1-1; D is unclear. The CDR3 length is 15 residues. Germline assignment: CDR1 MDHEN and CDR2 SYDVKM. V lost 7 bases and J lost 5, with 20 bases in between. CDR3 region: CASTTLRSLGTEAFF. DNA for the CDR3: TGTGCCAGCACCACTTTGAGGTCCCTCGGGACTGAAGCTTTCTTT. Supplemented by reference TRBV28 and TRBJ1-1, the full variable domain reads DVKVTQSSRYLVKRTGEKVFLECVQDMDHENMFWYRQDPGLGLRLIYFSYDVKMKEKGDIPEGYSVSREKKERFSLILESASTNQTSMYLCASTTLRSLGTEAFFGQGTRLTVV.

The chain links TRBV5-4 to TRBJ2-7; unclear D gene. Trimming cost V 3 bases and J 0 bases, with 10 bases left between them. The CDR3 covers 14 residues. Germline V gene sequence: CDR1 SGHNT, CDR2 YYREEE (reference sequence). CDR3 protein: CASSSSTHSYEQYF. The CDR3 nucleotides are TGTGCCAGCAGCTCCTCTACCCACTCCTACGAGCAGTACTTC.